The 4 T cell receptor beta chains below all came from one sample that was sequenced in a study of blood T cell repertoires in COVID-19. Here immunoSEQ multiplex PCR was the method, and the copy in TCRdb shows in-frame clones only, minus some. Found here are about 85,000 clones, less than 85% of them singletons; the top ten hold 13%. The source material was peripheral blood. These receptors came from a human donor in a cohort sampled during active COVID-19.

This rearrangement joins TRBV7-3 to TRBJ2-1, with D perhaps matching TRBD1 (5 bases). The germline CDR1 and CDR2 sequences are SGHTA and FQGTGA. The length of the CDR3 is 13 residues. V was clipped by 4 bases and J by 7 bases, with 11 bases between them. The CDR3 DNA reads as TGTGCCAGCAGCTCAATGCAGGGTAATGAGCAGTTCTTC. Translating gives CASSSMQGNEQFF.

The rearrangement joins TRBV7-8 to TRBJ1-4, with 10 bases aligning to TRBD1. Unmatched junction bases numbered 1, after V lost 1 base and J lost 8 bases. CDR1 is SGHVS, CDR2 FQNEAQ, per germline. The CDR3 runs to 14 residues. CDR3 in amino acids: CASSLGDRGEKLFF. CDR3 coding DNA: TGTGCCAGCAGCTTAGGGGACAGGGGCGAAAAACTGTTTTTT.

The chain has TRBV5-1 and TRBJ2-3; D uncertain. The length of the CDR3 is 15 residues. Germline loops: CDR1 SGHRS, CDR2 YFSETQ. V gave up 7 bases and J gave up 1 base, with 16 bases separating them. Here the CDR3 reads CASRGSPPGTDTQYF. CDR3 bases: TGCGCCAGCCGCGGTTCACCTCCGGGCACAGATACGCAGTATTTT.

The V and J genes are TRBV28 and TRBJ2-1, with D possibly being TRBD2 (8 bases). Trimming pared 5 bases from V and 15 bases from J, leaving 20 bases between. The CDR3 is 13 amino acids. Germline CDR1 and CDR2: MDHEN and SYDVKM. As DNA, the CDR3 is TGTGCCAGCAGTACTAGGACAGGCGGGAGGTTGTTCTTC. This sequence encodes CASSTRTGGRLFF.